This T cell receptor beta chain was sequenced in a study of T cell changes during pregnancy in multiple sclerosis. This CDR3 has 13 residues. Per the germline V gene, CDR1 is MGHRA and CDR2 is YSYEKL. V gave up 1 base and J gave up 7 bases, with 11 bases separating them. The method was immunoSEQ multiplex PCR; TCRdb's version includes in-frame clones alone and lacks a portion of them. The repertoire holds fewer than 110,000 clones, about nine tenths seen once, with 2.5% to 4% in the top ten. V usage is TRBV4-1 and J usage is TRBJ2-7, with a possible D match to TRBD2 (5 bases). Here the sequenced sample was peripheral blood, taken in the second trimester of pregnancy. The TCR sequence derives from a female donor with multiple sclerosis, enrolled in a pregnancy study. CDR3 in DNA: TGCGCCAGCAGCCAAGTAGCGTCTTGGGAGCAGTACTTC. Protein: CASSQVASWEQYF.